The 28 T cell receptor beta chains given below trace back to one sample, sequenced in a study of T cell changes during pregnancy in multiple sclerosis. TCRdb's table, derived via immunoSEQ multiplex PCR, lists solely in-frame clones and lacks some. The sample comprises tens of thousands of clones, about nine tenths of which are singletons, and about 11% rests with the top ten. This specimen was CD8+ T cells from peripheral blood mononuclear cells, taken before pregnancy. The receptors were gathered from a female donor with multiple sclerosis, enrolled in a pregnancy study.

A few counts support this clone. The chain joins TRBV7-6 to TRBJ2-2; perhaps TRBD2 as D (6 bases). V was cut by 5 bases and J by 5 bases, with 27 bases left in between. This CDR3 has 19 amino acids. Germline CDR1 and CDR2: SGHVS and FNYEAQ. The CDR3 here is CASSPRVSRAGPKTGELFF. CDR3 nucleotides: TGTGCCAGCAGCCCCCGGGTCAGCCGGGCGGGACCCAAAACCGGGGAGCTGTTTTTT. Full variable domain (remainder filled in from reference TRBV7-6 and TRBJ2-2): GAGVSQSPRYKVTKRGQDVALRCDPISGHVSLYWYRQALGQGPEFLTYFNYEAQQDKSGLPNDRFSAERPEGSISTLTIQRTEQRDSAMYRCASSPRVSRAGPKTGELFFGEGSRLTVL.

The chain joins TRBV5-1 to TRBJ1-1; D unclear. Trimming stripped 0 bases from V and 0 bases from J, with 6 bases between. Germline CDR1 SGHRS, CDR2 YFSETQ. The CDR3 has 14 amino acids. The DNA for the CDR3 is TGCGCCAGCAGCTTGGTTGGCATGAACACTGAAGCTTTCTTT. Residues: CASSLVGMNTEAFF.

The chain is built from TRBV7-8 and TRBJ1-1, with D uncertain. This CDR3 has 12 residues. Between the trimmed V and J ends, which lost 7 bases and 3 bases, there was a span of 9 bases. CDR1 SGHVS and CDR2 FQNEAQ come from the germline V gene. The CDR3 DNA follows: TGTGCCAGCATAGAGGGTGACACTGAAGCTTTCTTT. It specifies CASIEGDTEAFF.

The chain is built from TRBV10-3 and TRBJ1-5; 9 bases agree with TRBD1. With V trimmed by 2 bases and J by 2 bases, 4 bases remained unmatched. The germline gives CDR1 ENHRY, CDR2 SYGVKD. CDR3 size: 16 residues. CDR3 protein: CAISEGQGPGNQPQHF. DNA for the CDR3: TGTGCCATCAGTGAGGGACAGGGGCCCGGCAATCAGCCCCAGCATTTT.

The chain has TRBV27 and TRBJ1-2, with D possibly TRBD1 on 6 matching bases. The germline V and J ends were trimmed by 3 bases and 5 bases, with 16 bases remaining between them. The CDR3 runs to 15 residues. Germline V lookup: CDR1 MNHEY, CDR2 SMNVEV (reference sequence). The CDR3 DNA sequence: TGTGCCAGCAGTTTTTCCGGGACACGGATATATGGCTACACCTTC. Residues: CASSFSGTRIYGYTF.

The chain recombines TRBV7-8 with TRBJ2-3; 8 bases match TRBD1. CDR1 SGHVS and CDR2 FQNEAQ come from the germline V gene. The CDR3 extends over 15 amino acids. V gave up 3 bases and J gave up 5 bases; unmatched junction bases: 7. CDR3 sequence reads: CASSFTGGRRDTQYF. The CDR3 nucleotides read TGTGCCAGCAGCTTCACAGGGGGACGAAGAGATACGCAGTATTTT.

The CDR3, as DNA: TGTGCCAGCAGCGTAGAGGGACAGCACTATGGCTACACCTTC. Residues: CASSVEGQHYGYTF. J is TRBJ1-2 and V is TRBV9; 7 bases match TRBD1. The CDR3 runs 14 residues. After removal of 0 bases from V and 3 bases from J, the junction contained 2 bases not matched to a gene. Germline V gives CDR1 SGDLS, CDR2 YYNGEE.

CDR3 region: CASTFYREAPSYEQYF. In DNA, the CDR3 is TGCGCCAGCACCTTTTACCGGGAGGCCCCATCCTACGAGCAGTACTTC. This chain links TRBV10-2 with TRBJ2-7; 7 positions agree with TRBD2. This CDR3 has 16 amino acids. The germline V gene encodes CDR1 WSHSY and CDR2 SAAADI. The trim removed 7 bases at V and 1 base at J, leaving 13 bases unmatched.

The genes are TRBV2 and TRBJ2-3; 8 bases are shared with TRBD2. Germline assignment: CDR1 SNHLY and CDR2 FYNNEI. The CDR3 extends over 14 amino acids. The V gene end was trimmed by 6 bases and the J gene end by 2 bases; junction bases not matched to a gene: 4. The CDR3 sequence: CASRLAEATDTQYF. In DNA, the CDR3 is TGTGCCAGCAGACTAGCGGAAGCCACAGATACGCAGTATTTT.

The V gene is TRBV5-5, the J gene TRBJ2-7; 9 bases fit TRBD1. The CDR3 spans 14 residues. The J segment lost 7 bases and the V segment lost 4 bases, leaving 9 bases of the junction unmatched. CDR1 is SGHKS and CDR2 is YYEKEE in the germline V gene (reference sequence). CDR3 DNA: TGTGCCAGCAGCACCGGGACAGGGACGGGGGAGCAGTACTTC. Amino acid sequence: CASSTGTGTGEQYF.

This chain connects TRBV6-5 to TRBJ2-3, with D perhaps TRBD2 (7 bases). Germline values: CDR1 MNHEY, CDR2 SVGAGI. The CDR3 runs 14 residues. Trimming took 4 bases from V and 2 from J, leaving 10 bases between them. The CDR3 protein is CASSWGGPTDTQYF. The CDR3 coding sequence is TGTGCCAGCAGTTGGGGGGGCCCCACAGATACGCAGTATTTT.

This clone was recorded only once. V usage is TRBV11-2 and J usage is TRBJ2-3, with D hard to call. This CDR3 spans 18 amino acids. Germline CDR1 and CDR2: SGHAT and FQNNGV. Trimming took 5 bases from V and 4 from J, leaving 25 bases between them. The CDR3 sequence: CASSPELLVSPPADTQYF. As DNA, the CDR3 is TGTGCCAGCAGCCCGGAGCTTCTGGTTTCCCCTCCCGCAGATACGCAGTATTTT.

V usage is TRBV6-1 and J usage is TRBJ1-1; D gene uncertain. The CDR3 has 14 residues. Germline-derived CDR1 and CDR2 are MNHNS and SASEGT. The CDR3 here is CAHNPGTWNTEAFF. The CDR3 coding sequence is TGTGCACACAACCCGGGAACCTGGAACACTGAAGCTTTCTTT.

The V and J genes are TRBV7-3 and TRBJ1-1; 7 nucleotides agree with TRBD1. CDR3 length equals 19 residues. Germline CDR1 is SGHTA and CDR2 is FQGTGA. Unmatched junction bases numbered 17, after V lost 4 bases and J lost 0 bases. The CDR3 here is CASSSHHQDRRHMNTEAFF. As DNA, the CDR3 is TGTGCCAGCAGCTCGCACCATCAGGACAGGCGACACATGAACACTGAAGCTTTCTTT.

This chain uses TRBV7-8 with TRBJ2-3; 9 positions match TRBD2. The CDR3 contains 16 residues. In germline, CDR1 is SGHVS, CDR2 FQNEAQ. V shed 5 bases, J shed 5 bases, and the junction held 11 bases outside the gene matches. DNA of the CDR3: TGTGCCAGCAGCCACCCTGTTAGCGGGAGTCAAGATACGCAGTATTTT. Protein product: CASSHPVSGSQDTQYF. The full variable domain, with the rest looked up from reference TRBV7-8 and TRBJ2-3, is GAGVSQSPRYKVAKRGQDVALRCDPISGHVSLFWYQQALGQGPEFLTYFQNEAQLDKSGLPSDRFFAERPEGSVSTLKIQRTQQEDSAVYLCASSHPVSGSQDTQYFGPGTRLTVL.

The gene calls are TRBV25-1 and TRBJ2-7; TRBD2 might be the D (6 bases). Germline V gene lookup returns CDR1 MGHDK and CDR2 SYGVNS. This CDR3 contains 17 residues. Trimming took off 7 bases at V and 5 bases at J, with 27 bases between the two ends. CDR3 sequence reads: CASTASGGAPAVHEQYF. The DNA of the CDR3 is TGTGCCAGCACCGCTTCCGGAGGGGCTCCCGCGGTTCACGAGCAGTACTTC.

The chain employs TRBV4-2 and TRBJ1-5; D is uncertain. CDR3 length equals 16 residues. V was trimmed by 1 base and J by 1 base, leaving 11 bases between them. Per germline, CDR1 LGHNA and CDR2 YNFKEQ. In DNA, the CDR3 is TGTGCCAGCAGCCAAGTTATGATCGGGAGCAATCAGCCCCAGCATTTT. It translates to CASSQVMIGSNQPQHF.

This clone was seen only once. This chain connects TRBV12-5 to TRBJ1-4; 7 bases map to TRBD1. The CDR3 covers 16 residues. With V trimmed by 3 bases and J by 2 bases, 6 bases remained unmatched. Germline V gene sequence: CDR1 LGHNT, CDR2 FRNRAP. The CDR3 here is CASGFFTGQTNEKLFF. The CDR3 nucleotides are TGTGCTAGTGGTTTCTTCACGGGACAGACTAATGAAAAACTGTTTTTT.

The chain links TRBV10-3 to TRBJ1-5, with D maybe TRBD1 (5 bases). CDR3 length equals 16 residues. Trimming took 2 bases from V and 0 from J, leaving 11 bases between them. The germline gives CDR1 ENHRY, CDR2 SYGVKD. DNA for the CDR3: TGTGCCATCAGTGAGGACCAGGGTCCTAGCAATCAGCCCCAGCATTTT. Translated, it gives CAISEDQGPSNQPQHF.

The chain joins TRBV2 to TRBJ2-3, with D possibly TRBD2 on 7 matching bases. CDR1 is SNHLY, CDR2 FYNNEI, per germline. Trimming cost V 4 bases and J 4 bases, with 9 bases left between them. CDR3 size: 13 residues. The CDR3 protein is CASSGGGADTQYF. In DNA, the CDR3 is TGTGCCAGCAGTGGGGGGGGCGCAGATACGCAGTATTTT.

The sample holds one count of this clone. The chain couples TRBV6-5 to TRBJ2-7; a possible D gene is TRBD2 (5 bases). Germline V gene data show CDR1 as MNHEY and CDR2 as SVGAGI. CDR3 length equals 15 residues. V lost 0 bases and J lost 2, with 11 bases in between. The CDR3 protein is CASSYSLDSAYEQYF. The CDR3 DNA reads TGTGCCAGCAGTTACTCCCTGGATAGCGCCTACGAGCAGTACTTC.

The gene calls are TRBV7-9 and TRBJ2-2; D remains ambiguous. CDR1 is SEHNR, CDR2 FQNEAQ, per germline (reference sequence). The V gene lost 6 bases and the J gene lost 3 bases, with 14 bases spanning the gap. This CDR3 is 15 amino acids long. The CDR3 sequence: CASSTPTQYTGELFF. The CDR3, as DNA: TGTGCCAGCAGTACTCCGACACAGTACACCGGGGAGCTGTTTTTT.

This chain connects TRBV19 to TRBJ2-7, with 7 bases lining up with TRBD1. The germline V gene encodes CDR1 LNHDA and CDR2 SQIVND (reference sequence). This CDR3 has 14 residues. V dropped 6 bases and J dropped 2; count of bases not matched to a gene: 7. CDR3 loop: CASSPKTGTYEQYF. CDR3 nucleotides: TGTGCCAGTAGCCCTAAGACAGGGACCTACGAGCAGTACTTC.

The J gene is TRBJ1-5, the V gene TRBV29-1, with 7 bases that match TRBD1. Germline V gene lookup returns CDR1 SQVTM and CDR2 ANQGSEA. After removal of 4 bases from V and 1 base from J, the junction contained 7 bases not matched to a gene. This CDR3 spans 15 amino acids. The CDR3 is CSVAGRGVSNQPQHF. DNA of the CDR3: TGCAGCGTTGCCGGCAGGGGGGTGAGCAATCAGCCCCAGCATTTT. Variable domain in full (rest from reference TRBV29-1 and TRBJ1-5): SAVISQKPSRDICQRGTSLTIQCQVDSQVTMMFWYRQQPGQSLTLIATANQGSEATYESGFVIDKFPISRPNLTFSTLTVSNMSPEDSSIYLCSVAGRGVSNQPQHFGDGTRLSIL.

This sequence joins TRBV4-3 and TRBJ1-2, with a possible D match to TRBD1 (5 bases). Trimming cost V 4 bases and J 0 bases, with 12 bases left between them. Germline assignment: CDR1 LGHNA and CDR2 YSLEER. The CDR3 runs to 15 residues. In DNA form, the CDR3 reads TGCGCCAGCAGCCCCAGGGCCAGTCCTAACTATGGCTACACCTTC. It codes for CASSPRASPNYGYTF.

The CDR3 bases are TGTGCCAGCAGCTACGGGGAGGGCACTGAAGCTTTCTTT. Its protein is CASSYGEGTEAFF. The chain combines TRBV5-5 with TRBJ1-1; no firm D call. V lost 3 bases and J 4 bases, leaving 10 bases between the germline ends. The CDR3 totals 13 residues. CDR1 and CDR2 (germline): SGHKS, YYEKEE (reference sequence).

The count of this clone is one. The chain joins TRBV19 to TRBJ2-3; 13 bases agree with TRBD2. From germline, CDR1 is LNHDA and CDR2 SQIVND (reference sequence). The CDR3 length is 15 residues. With 7 bases clipped from V and 6 bases from J, the junction kept 7 bases outside the gene matches. CDR3 DNA: TGTGCCAGTAAATGGACTAGCGGGAGATCGGATACGCAGTATTTT. The encoded protein is CASKWTSGRSDTQYF.

The rearrangement uses TRBV27 and TRBJ2-5; the match to TRBD1 covers 10 bases. V dropped 6 bases and J dropped 5; count of bases not matched to a gene: 12. This CDR3 spans 16 amino acids. Germline CDR1 and CDR2: MNHEY and SMNVEV (reference sequence). In DNA form, the CDR3 reads TGTGCCAGCAGACCAGGACAGGGGGACTCCCGGGAGACCCAGTACTTC. Protein sequence: CASRPGQGDSRETQYF.